The present T cell receptor beta chain was sequenced within a study of OX40 agonist ivuxolimab in advanced cancers. Whole-study context: Patients with prior anti-PD-1, anti-PD-L1 or anti-CTLA-4 therapy were eligible; about 41% had some. Overall study findings and caveats: Some patients without response likewise showed low normalized clonal expansion. On average, CD8+ T cells had more expanded clones than CD4+.

With V trimmed by 6 bases and J by 1 base, 5 bases remained unmatched. CDR1 is MNHEY and CDR2 is SVGAGI in the germline V gene. This CDR3 region has 14 residues. The assay was immunoSEQ multiplex PCR, and TCRdb's table has in-frame clones only and misses some. Altogether about 85,000 clones are present, 70% to 90% being singletons, with the ten largest covering roughly 2%. Details on this clone: What it recognizes is unknown.

The specimen comprised CD4+ or CD8+ T cells sorted from blood, sampled in a trial of the OX40 agonist ivuxolimab. The rearrangement joins TRBV6-5 to TRBJ2-7; 8 bases match TRBD1. This TCR came from an adult with an advanced solid tumor such as melanoma, head and neck, liver or kidney cancer. The CDR3 loop is CASRSGQGSYEQYF. DNA for the CDR3: TGTGCCAGCAGATCCGGACAGGGTTCCTACGAGCAGTACTTC.